One and the same sample provided the 22 T cell receptor beta chains below, sequenced in a study of T cell responses to AZD1222 COVID-19 vaccine. The repertoire was sequenced with immunoSEQ multiplex PCR; TCRdb's copy has only in-frame clones and lacks some. The sample records 150,000 or so clones, about nine tenths being singletons. The sequencing here drew on peripheral blood, taken on day 0 of AZD1222 vaccination. These receptors originate from an adult in good health.

This clone came up once. The chain couples TRBV19 to TRBJ1-1; weak D call: TRBD1 (6 bases). Germline values: CDR1 LNHDA, CDR2 SQIVND (reference sequence). V lost 1 base, J lost 4 bases, and 19 bases lay in between. The CDR3 is 17 amino acids. CDR3 bases: TGTGCCAGTAGTATAGGGGGAGCCGGGACATCGAGCACTGAAGCTTTCTTT. Translation: CASSIGGAGTSSTEAFF.

In this sample, this clone turned up a few times. V and J are TRBV5-4 and TRBJ2-1; possibly TRBD1 or TRBD2 for D (5 bases each). The CDR3 covers 14 residues. Germline CDR1 is SGHNT and CDR2 is YYREEE (reference sequence). The ends were cut back, 3 bases at V and 10 bases at J, with 17 bases in the middle. The CDR3 spells CASSSGTPRAEQFF. Written as DNA, the CDR3 is TGTGCCAGCAGCTCCGGGACGCCAAGGGCGGAGCAGTTCTTC.

The DNA for the CDR3 is TGCGCCAGCAGCCCGGGACAGGGGTTTCTTTCCTGGACTGAAGCTTTCTTT. Protein sequence: CASSPGQGFLSWTEAFF. This chain links TRBV5-1 with TRBJ1-1; 10 bases agree with TRBD1. This CDR3 spans 17 amino acids. V lost 4 bases to trimming and J lost 5 bases; unmatched junction nucleotides: 14. The germline V gene encodes CDR1 SGHRS and CDR2 YFSETQ.

V gene TRBV19 combines with J gene TRBJ1-6, with 7 bases matching TRBD1. This CDR3 has 13 residues. Germline loops: CDR1 LNHDA, CDR2 SQIVND (reference sequence). The V and J ends lost 6 bases and 8 bases, in that order; junction bases with no gene match: 4. The CDR3 loop is CASSPGQHSPLHF. For the CDR3, the DNA is TGTGCCAGTAGCCCGGGACAGCATTCACCCCTCCACTTT.

The genes are TRBV5-4 and TRBJ1-1; 7 bases are a match to TRBD1. Germline CDR1 SGHNT, CDR2 YYREEE (reference sequence). This CDR3 is 15 amino acids long. J gave up 1 base and V 4 bases, and 7 bases lay outside the gene matches. In nucleotides, the CDR3 is TGTGCCAGCAGCCCACCGGGACAGAGGAACACTGAAGCTTTCTTT. It codes for CASSPPGQRNTEAFF.

V is TRBV4-3 and J is TRBJ1-2; D remains unclear. The V end lost 3 bases, the J end lost 2 bases, and 10 bases lay between the germline ends. The CDR3 extends over 14 amino acids. CDR1 and CDR2 from the germline V gene are LGHNA and YSLEER. The CDR3 sequence: CASSQDALNYGYTF. Here the CDR3 DNA reads TGCGCCAGCAGCCAGGACGCACTCAACTATGGCTACACCTTC.

The chain has TRBV27 and TRBJ2-7; 7 bases are shared with TRBD1. Looked up from germline, CDR1 is MNHEY and CDR2 is SMNVEV (reference sequence). The CDR3 consists of 12 residues. V shed 7 bases, J shed 6 bases, and the junction held 6 bases outside the gene matches. The CDR3 bases are TGTGCCAGCACCCCTCCAGGGGGCGAGCAGTACTTC. The encoded protein is CASTPPGGEQYF.

This chain links TRBV5-1 with TRBJ2-7; 8 bases match TRBD1. Germline V gene data show CDR1 as SGHRS and CDR2 as YFSETQ. Unmatched junction bases numbered 5, after V lost 0 bases and J lost 9 bases. This CDR3 has 13 amino acids. The DNA for the CDR3 is TGCGCCAGCAGCTTGGACGGACAGGGATGGCAGTACTTC. It specifies CASSLDGQGWQYF.

This clone showed up just a few times. The chain is built from TRBV24-1 and TRBJ2-1; D is perhaps TRBD1 (5 bases). The CDR3 spans 16 residues. V lost 3 bases and J lost 0, with 11 bases in between. The germline V gene encodes CDR1 KGHDR and CDR2 SFDVKD. The CDR3 nucleotides read TGTGCCACCAGTGATGCGGACACTCGCTCCTACAATGAGCAGTTCTTC. Its protein product is CATSDADTRSYNEQFF.

V is TRBV2 and J is TRBJ2-7; the match to TRBD1 covers 7 bases. Germline V gene lookup returns CDR1 SNHLY and CDR2 FYNNEI. The CDR3 runs 14 residues. V shed 6 bases, J shed 2 bases, and the junction held 7 bases outside the gene matches. This CDR3 is CASRKGTATYEQYF. The DNA of the CDR3 is TGTGCCAGCAGAAAAGGGACAGCTACCTACGAGCAGTACTTC. The full variable domain, completed using reference TRBV2 and TRBJ2-7, is EPEVTQTPSHQVTQMGQEVILRCVPISNHLYFYWYRQILGQKVEFLVSFYNNEISEKSEIFDDQFSVERPDGSNFTLKIRSTKLEDSAMYFCASRKGTATYEQYFGPGTRLTVT.

This chain joins TRBV28 and TRBJ1-2, with 7 bases aligning to TRBD1. The V gene's germline CDR1 is MDHEN and CDR2 SYDVKM. The CDR3 is 13 amino acids. V was clipped by 4 bases and J by 4 bases; unmatched bases: 3. The chain's CDR3 is CASSSGGIYGYTF. The CDR3, as DNA: TGTGCCAGCAGTTCAGGGGGGATCTATGGCTACACCTTC.

The gene calls are TRBV19 and TRBJ2-3; a weak D match, TRBD1 (6 bases). In germline, CDR1 is LNHDA, CDR2 SQIVND (reference sequence). Trimming took off 1 base at V and 2 bases at J, with 16 bases between the two ends. There are 17 residues in the CDR3. Here the CDR3 reads CASSIVRGPNPTDTQYF. The DNA for the CDR3 is TGTGCCAGTAGTATAGTCAGGGGTCCGAATCCCACAGATACGCAGTATTTT.

The V and J genes are TRBV29-1 and TRBJ1-1, with TRBD1 as a possible D gene (6 bases). The CDR3 contains 15 residues. V lost 0 bases and J 1 base, leaving 12 bases between the germline ends. Germline CDR1 is SQVTM and CDR2 is ANQGSEA. In DNA form, the CDR3 reads TGCAGCGTTGAAGATTCGGGGGCGGGGAACACTGAAGCTTTCTTT. Translation: CSVEDSGAGNTEAFF.

DNA of the CDR3: TGTGCCAGCACCCCAGGGGGACTAGCGGGGGGAACGGATACGCAGTATTTT. Encoded protein: CASTPGGLAGGTDTQYF. This chain joins TRBV28 and TRBJ2-3, with 15 nucleotides matching TRBD2. In germline, CDR1 is MDHEN, CDR2 SYDVKM. V dropped 7 bases and J dropped 6; count of bases not matched to a gene: 11. The CDR3 is 17 amino acids.

V is TRBV6-6 and J is TRBJ2-5, with 7 positions matching TRBD1. The CDR3 runs 15 residues. The germline V gene has CDR1 MNHNY and CDR2 SVGAGI (reference sequence). V lost 4 bases and J lost 1; bases outside the gene matches: 6. DNA for the CDR3: TGTGCCAGCAGTTCCACCGACAGGGCCCAAGAGACCCAGTACTTC. This codes for CASSSTDRAQETQYF.

The genes are TRBV28 and TRBJ1-2; D remains unclear. Germline-derived CDR1 and CDR2 are MDHEN and SYDVKM. The CDR3 has 16 amino acids. Trimming cost V 2 bases and J 5 bases, with 18 bases left between them. CDR3 in amino acids: CASSLVLAGEVYGYTF. In DNA form, the CDR3 reads TGTGCCAGCAGTTTAGTTCTGGCAGGAGAAGTTTATGGCTACACCTTC.

The gene calls are TRBV5-6 and TRBJ1-6; maybe TRBD1 (5 bases). Trimming took off 4 bases at V and 7 bases at J, with 12 bases between the two ends. CDR1 is SGHDT, CDR2 YYEEEE, per germline. This CDR3 is built from 14 residues. The CDR3 region has the DNA TGTGCCAGCAGCGTGGGACCCCGAAATTCACCCCTCCACTTT. As protein: CASSVGPRNSPLHF.

CDR3 sequence reads: CATSDSLAEQFF. For the CDR3, the DNA is TGTGCCACCAGTGATTCTCTGGCTGAGCAGTTCTTC. The V call is TRBV24-1, the J call TRBJ2-1; D unclear. Germline V CDR1 and CDR2: KGHDR, SFDVKD. Deletions cut 2 bases from V and 9 bases from J, with 7 bases between. This CDR3 region has 12 residues.

The chain carries TRBV5-6 and TRBJ1-1; D is possibly TRBD1 (5 bases). CDR1 SGHDT and CDR2 YYEEEE come from the germline V gene. V lost 0 bases and J 5 bases, leaving 14 bases between the germline ends. This CDR3 is 15 amino acids long. The CDR3 reads CASSLDVGGTTEAFF. The CDR3 coding sequence is TGTGCCAGCAGCTTGGATGTGGGGGGAACGACTGAAGCTTTCTTT.

The CDR3 DNA is TGCGCCAGCAGTGAGTCGCTACAGGGGGTCTCTGAAGCTTTCTTT. Its translation is CASSESLQGVSEAFF. The chain employs TRBV10-1 and TRBJ1-1; 8 bases fit TRBD1. Germline V gene sequence: CDR1 WNHNN, CDR2 SYGVQD (reference sequence). Losses at the gene ends were 0 bases for V and 6 bases for J; bases not matched to a gene: 6. This CDR3 has 15 residues.

V and J are TRBV10-3 and TRBJ1-4; a weak D match, TRBD1 (5 bases). The CDR3 is 14 amino acids. V was trimmed by 6 bases and J by 8 bases, leaving 16 bases between them. The V gene's germline CDR1 is ENHRY and CDR2 SYGVKD. This CDR3 is CAIRPEGEGEKLFF. Written as DNA, the CDR3 is TGTGCCATCAGGCCTGAAGGGGAGGGGGAAAAACTGTTTTTT.

V is TRBV2 and J is TRBJ1-1, with TRBD1 as a possible D gene (5 bases). The V gene's germline CDR1 is SNHLY and CDR2 FYNNEI. The V and J ends lost 6 bases and 0 bases respectively, with 14 bases between them. The CDR3 sequence is 15 residues long. DNA of the CDR3: TGTGCCAGCAGGGGCGGGGAGGGGTTGAACACTGAAGCTTTCTTT. Protein: CASRGGEGLNTEAFF. Together with reference TRBV2 and TRBJ1-1, the CDR3 gives the full variable domain: EPEVTQTPSHQVTQMGQEVILRCVPISNHLYFYWYRQILGQKVEFLVSFYNNEISEKSEIFDDQFSVERPDGSNFTLKIRSTKLEDSAMYFCASRGGEGLNTEAFFGQGTRLTVV.